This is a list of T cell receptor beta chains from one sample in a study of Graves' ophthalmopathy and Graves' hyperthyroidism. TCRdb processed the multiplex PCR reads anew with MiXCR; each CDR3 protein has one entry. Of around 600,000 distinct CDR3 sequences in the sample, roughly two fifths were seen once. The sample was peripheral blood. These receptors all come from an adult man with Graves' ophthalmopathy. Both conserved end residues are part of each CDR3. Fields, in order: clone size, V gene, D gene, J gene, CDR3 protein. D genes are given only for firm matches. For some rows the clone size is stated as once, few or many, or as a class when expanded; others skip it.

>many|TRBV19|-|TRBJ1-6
CASTSGRGRYNSPLHF
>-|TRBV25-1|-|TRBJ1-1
CASSQESRYTETFF
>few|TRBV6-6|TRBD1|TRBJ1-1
CASSYSFVDRGTEAFF
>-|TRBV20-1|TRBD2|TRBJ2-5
CSASPSGRALGKTQYF
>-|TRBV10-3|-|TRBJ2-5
CAIRGGGAETQYF
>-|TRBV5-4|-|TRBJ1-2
CASSFDSDSNYGYTF
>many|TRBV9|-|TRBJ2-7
CASSVETGPAYEQYF
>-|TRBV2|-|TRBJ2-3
CASAGRQSTDTQYF
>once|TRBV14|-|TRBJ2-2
CASSRDQPNTGELFF
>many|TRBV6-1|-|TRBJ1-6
CASPGREDNSPLHF
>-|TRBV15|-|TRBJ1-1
CATRTGTENTEAFF
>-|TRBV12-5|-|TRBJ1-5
CASGLVVAGGGQPQHF
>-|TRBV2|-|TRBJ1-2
CASQTGTGFYGYTF
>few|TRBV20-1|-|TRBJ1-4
CSARRRESEKLFF
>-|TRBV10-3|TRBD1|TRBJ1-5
CAISDDRGQGNQPQHF
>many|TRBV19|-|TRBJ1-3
CACLEGNSGNTIYF
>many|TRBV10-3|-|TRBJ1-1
CAISTQTTEAFF
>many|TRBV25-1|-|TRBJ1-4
CASSWRGPNEKLFF
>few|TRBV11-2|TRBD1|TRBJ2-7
CASSQGGQGAKQYF
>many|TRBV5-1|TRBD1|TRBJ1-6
CASRAPGQGRSPLHF
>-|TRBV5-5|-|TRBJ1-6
CASSQDPWGNSPLHF
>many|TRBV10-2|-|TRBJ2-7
CASSESRRPRTYEQYF
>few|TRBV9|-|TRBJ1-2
CASSQDLEAYNGYTF
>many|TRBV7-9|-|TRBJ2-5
CASSYPPGTPAETQYF
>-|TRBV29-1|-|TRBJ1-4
CSSSGINEKLFF
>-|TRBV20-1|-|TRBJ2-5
CSAGGAEGGQYF
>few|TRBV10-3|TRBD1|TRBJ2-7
CASSYSRDRGRDEQYF
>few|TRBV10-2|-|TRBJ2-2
CASSYSIGELFF
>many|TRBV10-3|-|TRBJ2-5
CAISDTLAGETQYF
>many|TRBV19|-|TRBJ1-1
CATLTYGANTEAFF
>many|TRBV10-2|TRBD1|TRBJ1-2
CASSVRTGYGYTF
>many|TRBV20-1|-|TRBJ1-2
CSATGGTTLRLLTF
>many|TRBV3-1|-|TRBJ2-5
CASSNLHRGGETQYF
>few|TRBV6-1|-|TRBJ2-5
CASRWADNHQETQYF
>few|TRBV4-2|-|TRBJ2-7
CASSQERSGSYEQYF
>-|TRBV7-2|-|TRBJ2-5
CAGSLGPGSGQPQYF
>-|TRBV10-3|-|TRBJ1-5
CAIAGNNNQPQHF
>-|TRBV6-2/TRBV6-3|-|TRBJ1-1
CASSSAWTGVVTEAFF
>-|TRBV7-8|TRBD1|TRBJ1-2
CTSSLRQGLYGYTF
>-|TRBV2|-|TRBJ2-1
CASSTSGLHNEQFF
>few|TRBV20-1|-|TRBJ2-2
CSARYGYTGELFF
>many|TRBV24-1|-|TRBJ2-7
CATSDSSKRTYEQYF
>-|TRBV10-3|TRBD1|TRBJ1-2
CAISRQGRGYTF
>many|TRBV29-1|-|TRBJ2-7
CSGGTLYEQYF